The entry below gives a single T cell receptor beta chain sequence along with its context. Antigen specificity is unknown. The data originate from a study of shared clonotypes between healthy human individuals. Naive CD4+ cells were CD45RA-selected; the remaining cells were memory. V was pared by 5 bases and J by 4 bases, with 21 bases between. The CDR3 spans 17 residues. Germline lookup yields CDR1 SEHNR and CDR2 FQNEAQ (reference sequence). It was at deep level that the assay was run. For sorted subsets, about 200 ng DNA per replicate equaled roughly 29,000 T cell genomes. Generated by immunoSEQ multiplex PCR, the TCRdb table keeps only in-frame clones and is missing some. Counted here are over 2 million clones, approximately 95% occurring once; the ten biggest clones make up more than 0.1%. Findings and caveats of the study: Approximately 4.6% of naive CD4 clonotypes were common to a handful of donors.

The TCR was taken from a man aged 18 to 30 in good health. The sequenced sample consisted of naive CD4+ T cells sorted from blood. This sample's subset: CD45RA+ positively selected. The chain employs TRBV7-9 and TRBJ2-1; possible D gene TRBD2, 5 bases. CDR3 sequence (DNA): TGTGCCAGCAGCCCAATACGTAAGGGAGACCGATACAATGAGCAGTTCTTC. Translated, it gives CASSPIRKGDRYNEQFF.